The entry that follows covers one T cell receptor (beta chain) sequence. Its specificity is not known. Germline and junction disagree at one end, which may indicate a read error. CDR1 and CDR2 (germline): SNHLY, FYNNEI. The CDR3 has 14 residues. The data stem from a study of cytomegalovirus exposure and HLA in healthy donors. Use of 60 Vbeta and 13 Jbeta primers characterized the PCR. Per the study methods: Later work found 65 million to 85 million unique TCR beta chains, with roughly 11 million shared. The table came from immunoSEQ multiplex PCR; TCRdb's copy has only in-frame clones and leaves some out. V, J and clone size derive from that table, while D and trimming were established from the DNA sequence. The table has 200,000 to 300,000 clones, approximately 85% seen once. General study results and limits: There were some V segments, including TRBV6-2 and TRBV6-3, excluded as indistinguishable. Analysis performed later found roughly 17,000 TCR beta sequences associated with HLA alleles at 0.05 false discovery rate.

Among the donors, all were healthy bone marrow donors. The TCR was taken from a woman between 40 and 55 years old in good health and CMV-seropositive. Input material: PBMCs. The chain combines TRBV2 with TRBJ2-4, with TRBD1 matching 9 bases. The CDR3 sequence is CASSRTGAGNSQYF. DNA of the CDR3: TGTGCCAGCAGCCGGACAGGGGCGGGAAACAGTCAGTACTTC.